What follows are 27 T cell receptor beta chains derived from one specimen sequenced in a study of blood T cell repertoires in COVID-19 (TCRdb year 2020). The library was prepared using the immunoSEQ multiplex PCR assay. Not all clones reach the TCRdb copy of this immuneACCESS table, which keeps in-frame sequences only. Checked studies attribute under half of the gap to unresolved V genes and leave the rest unexplained. A total of around 53,000 clones appear in this sample, about three quarters of them only once. The ten largest clones take up around 43% of the sample. Sequencing input: peripheral blood. These receptors all stem from a man between 65 and 85 years old with active or convalescent COVID-19.

This chain uses TRBV6-5 with TRBJ1-2, with TRBD1 as a possible D gene (5 bases). Per the germline V gene, CDR1 is MNHEY and CDR2 is SVGAGI. The CDR3 is made up of 14 amino acids. V lost 6 bases to trimming and J lost 2 bases, with 13 bases between them. This CDR3 is CASRLVGGNYGYTF. In DNA form, the CDR3 reads TGTGCCAGCAGACTAGTCGGGGGGAACTATGGCTACACCTTC.

This clone has only one observation. The chain links TRBV5-1 to TRBJ1-3; D may be TRBD1 (6 bases). This CDR3 is 16 amino acids long. The V gene's germline CDR1 is SGHRS and CDR2 YFSETQ. Trimming took 1 base from V and 3 from J, leaving 14 bases between them. The CDR3, as DNA: TGCGCCAGCAGCTTGATCGGGGACACTCGTGGAAACACCATATATTTT. It specifies CASSLIGDTRGNTIYF.

V gene TRBV27 combines with J gene TRBJ1-2, with 10 bases that match TRBD1. CDR1 and CDR2 (germline): MNHEY, SMNVEV (reference sequence). The V gene end was trimmed by 5 bases and the J gene end by 6 bases; junction bases not matched to a gene: 9. This CDR3 is built from 15 residues. CDR3 amino acids: CASSELGQGTNGYTF. The CDR3 DNA reads as TGTGCCAGCAGTGAGTTGGGACAGGGGACTAATGGCTACACCTTC.

A remark on this clone: The same CDR3 is also encoded by other DNA sequences in this sample. This sequence joins TRBV19 and TRBJ2-3, with 13 bases identical to TRBD2. V gave up 4 bases and J gave up 1 base; unmatched junction bases: 2. Germline V gene lookup returns CDR1 LNHDA and CDR2 SQIVND (reference sequence). CDR3 length: 16 residues. The CDR3 sequence is CASSRGTSGGTDTQYF. The DNA for the CDR3 is TGTGCCAGTAGTAGAGGGACTAGCGGGGGCACAGATACGCAGTATTTT.

The gene calls are TRBV28 and TRBJ2-2, with TRBD2 as a possible D gene (6 bases). V was trimmed by 6 bases and J by 3 bases, leaving 14 bases between them. The germline V gene encodes CDR1 MDHEN and CDR2 SYDVKM. The CDR3 spans 15 residues. The CDR3 DNA reads as TGTGCCAGCAGGCTCGGAGGGGTCGACACCGGGGAGCTGTTTTTT. It specifies CASRLGGVDTGELFF.

This clone has just one count. The chain combines TRBV11-3 with TRBJ2-1, with D perhaps TRBD2 (5 bases). The CDR3 totals 15 residues. V was pared by 5 bases and J by 0 bases, with 11 bases between. CDR1 and CDR2 from the germline V gene are SGHNT and YENEEA. CDR3 DNA: TGTGCCAGCAGCCTGGAAGCGGTCTCCTACAATGAGCAGTTCTTC. This gives the protein CASSLEAVSYNEQFF.

The J gene is TRBJ2-2, the V gene TRBV28; TRBD2 matches at 7 bases. Germline assignment: CDR1 MDHEN and CDR2 SYDVKM. The CDR3 has 16 residues. With V trimmed by 5 bases and J by 4 bases, 10 bases remained unmatched. The CDR3 nucleotides are TGTGCCAGCAGTAATGTGGGAGGGCCGGGCACCGGGGAGCTGTTTTTT. Its translation is CASSNVGGPGTGELFF.

The chain joins TRBV9 to TRBJ1-6, with 7 nucleotides matching TRBD1. The ends lost 0 bases at V and 9 bases at J; junction bases unmatched: 6. The CDR3 is 15 residues long. Germline V gene data show CDR1 as SGDLS and CDR2 as YYNGEE. The CDR3 nucleotides are TGTGCCAGCAGCGTAGGACAGGGTCTTGGTTCACCCCTCCACTTT. Its protein is CASSVGQGLGSPLHF.

The chain has TRBV18 and TRBJ2-7, with TRBD2 matching over 12 bases. V lost 2 bases and J lost 2; bases outside the gene matches: 1. The length of the CDR3 is 15 residues. CDR1 is KGHSH, CDR2 LQKENI, per germline. The CDR3 loop reads CASSPRLAGAYEQYF. The CDR3 nucleotides read TGTGCCAGCTCACCAAGACTAGCGGGAGCCTACGAGCAGTACTTC. The complete variable domain, with remaining parts taken from reference TRBV18 and TRBJ2-7, reads NAGVMQNPRHLVRRRGQEARLRCSPMKGHSHVYWYRQLPEEGLKFMVYLQKENIIDESGMPKERFSAEFPKEGPSILRIQQVVRGDSAAYFCASSPRLAGAYEQYFGPGTRLTVT.

The rearrangement links TRBV14 to TRBJ1-2; D might be TRBD1 (6 bases). Germline lookup yields CDR1 SGHDN and CDR2 FVKESK. V was pared by 5 bases and J by 9 bases, with 13 bases between. CDR3 length: 12 amino acids. The CDR3 bases are TGTGCCAGCAGCACCCTTGGGGGCCGCTACACCTTC. Its protein is CASSTLGGRYTF.

The chain carries TRBV6-5 and TRBJ1-5; D ambiguous. This CDR3 has 12 amino acids. Deletions cut 7 bases from V and 2 bases from J, with 6 bases between. CDR1 and CDR2 (germline): MNHEY, SVGAGI. The CDR3 bases are TGTGCCAGCAAGAGGGGCAATCAGCCCCAGCATTTT. Translated, it gives CASKRGNQPQHF.

This chain joins TRBV5-1 and TRBJ2-3; 13 nucleotides line up with TRBD2. Germline V gene data show CDR1 as SGHRS and CDR2 as YFSETQ. The CDR3 sequence is 17 residues long. Germline trimming cut 3 bases from V and 0 bases from J; bases unmatched to any gene: 4. The CDR3 loop reads CASSSGTSGVSTDTQYF. The CDR3, as DNA: TGCGCCAGCAGCTCCGGGACTAGCGGGGTGAGCACAGATACGCAGTATTTT.

This chain links TRBV5-5 with TRBJ2-2; weak D call: TRBD1 (6 bases). Germline assignment: CDR1 SGHKS and CDR2 YYEKEE (reference sequence). This CDR3 spans 17 amino acids. The V end was cut by 2 bases, the J end by 0 bases, with 14 bases between. The CDR3 protein is CASSFVPTGANTGELFF. The CDR3 region has the DNA TGTGCCAGCAGCTTTGTCCCGACAGGAGCGAACACCGGGGAGCTGTTTTTT.

The chain carries TRBV6-2 or TRBV6-3 and TRBJ2-2, with TRBD1 matching 7 bases. The CDR3 length is 15 residues. Germline assignment: CDR1 MNHEY and CDR2 SVGEGT. Losses at the gene ends were 6 bases for V and 0 bases for J; bases not matched to a gene: 4. CDR3: CASSAQGTNTGELFF. DNA for the CDR3: TGTGCCAGCAGCGCACAGGGGACGAACACCGGGGAGCTGTTTTTT.

This chain uses TRBV4-1 with TRBJ2-2; 8 bases match TRBD2. With 4 bases clipped from V and 4 bases from J, the junction kept 11 bases outside the gene matches. Germline loops: CDR1 MGHRA, CDR2 YSYEKL. The CDR3 spans 17 residues. This chain's CDR3 is CASSRLAGGEGTGELFF. The DNA of the CDR3 is TGCGCCAGCAGCCGGTTGGCGGGGGGCGAAGGCACCGGGGAGCTGTTTTTT.

The rearrangement uses TRBV7-2 and TRBJ1-2, with 8 positions matching TRBD1. After removal of 5 bases from V and 0 bases from J, the junction contained 5 bases not matched to a gene. The CDR3 has 15 residues. The V gene's germline CDR1 is SGHTA and CDR2 FQGNSA. CDR3 in DNA: TGTGCCAGCAGCAAGGGACAGGAAGCTAACTATGGCTACACCTTC. It encodes CASSKGQEANYGYTF.

A few counts support this clone. This rearrangement joins TRBV30 to TRBJ1-5, with 7 bases that match TRBD1. Germline V CDR1 and CDR2: GTSNPN, SVGIG (reference sequence). V dropped 5 bases and J dropped 3; count of bases not matched to a gene: 7. This CDR3 spans 14 amino acids. This CDR3 is CAWSPGGVNQPQHF. The CDR3 bases are TGTGCCTGGTCCCCAGGGGGAGTCAATCAGCCCCAGCATTTT. The full variable domain, with the rest looked up from reference TRBV30 and TRBJ1-5, is SQTIHQWPATLVQPVGSPLSLECTVEGTSNPNLYWYRQAAGRGLQLLFYSVGIGQISSEVPQNLSASRPQDRQFILSSKKLLLSDSGFYLCAWSPGGVNQPQHFGDGTRLSIL.

This rearrangement joins TRBV24-1 to TRBJ2-2; the match to TRBD1 covers 7 bases. Germline CDR1 reads KGHDR; CDR2 reads SFDVKD. CDR3 length: 17 residues. J gave up 0 bases and V 5 bases, and 8 bases lay outside the gene matches. This CDR3 reads CATSGPRGPTNTGELFF. Here the CDR3 DNA reads TGTGCCACCAGTGGACCGAGGGGGCCGACGAACACCGGGGAGCTGTTTTTT.

V and J are TRBV28 and TRBJ2-1; 7 nucleotides align to TRBD2. Per germline, CDR1 MDHEN and CDR2 SYDVKM. V trimming: 5 bases; J trimming: 1 base; junction bases outside the gene matches: 8. There are 16 residues in the CDR3. Here the CDR3 reads CASSPGGIRSYNEQFF. As DNA, the CDR3 is TGTGCCAGCAGTCCGGGGGGTATACGATCCTACAATGAGCAGTTCTTC.

This rearrangement joins TRBV14 to TRBJ1-2, with D possibly matching TRBD1 (5 bases). The CDR3 is 13 amino acids. The germline V and J ends were trimmed by 2 bases and 8 bases, with 12 bases remaining between them. Germline V gene sequence: CDR1 SGHDN, CDR2 FVKESK. In nucleotides, the CDR3 is TGTGCCAGCAGCCAATACCAGGGTAACGGCTACACCTTC. Amino acid sequence: CASSQYQGNGYTF.

This clone was seen a handful of times. The chain uses TRBV29-1 and TRBJ1-1; 8 bases are shared with TRBD1. Losses at the gene ends were 7 bases for V and 1 base for J; bases not matched to a gene: 5. Germline loops: CDR1 SQVTM, CDR2 ANQGSEA. The CDR3 has 13 residues. CDR3 protein: CSASGQGNTEAFF. In DNA, the CDR3 is TGCAGCGCCTCAGGACAGGGGAACACTGAAGCTTTCTTT.

The CDR3 sequence is CASSQVGGVTGELFF. As DNA, the CDR3 is TGTGCCAGCAGCCAAGTAGGAGGGGTCACCGGGGAGCTGTTTTTT. The V and J genes are TRBV3-1 (or the pseudogene TRBV3-2) and TRBJ2-2, with TRBD2 as a possible D gene (6 bases). V shed 1 base and J shed 4 bases, with 10 bases lying between them. The CDR3 runs 15 residues. Germline-derived CDR1 and CDR2 are LGHDT and YNNKEL (reference sequence).

The genes are TRBV7-9 and TRBJ2-1, with D perhaps matching TRBD1 (6 bases). V lost 5 bases and J lost 2, with 10 bases in between. The V gene's germline CDR1 is SEHNR and CDR2 FQNEAQ (reference sequence). The CDR3 length is 14 residues. CDR3 coding DNA: TGTGCCAGCAGCGCCGACAGGACCTACAATGAGCAGTTCTTC. Encoded protein: CASSADRTYNEQFF.

The rearrangement links TRBV19 to TRBJ2-3; no clear D gene. CDR1 and CDR2 from the germline V gene are LNHDA and SQIVND (reference sequence). The CDR3 has 14 amino acids. The V end lost 6 bases, the J end lost 3 bases, and 13 bases lay between the germline ends. In DNA, the CDR3 is TGTGCCAGTAGCCGATTAGGAGATACAGATACGCAGTATTTT. This encodes CASSRLGDTDTQYF. The whole variable domain, filled in from reference TRBV19 and TRBJ2-3, reads DGGITQSPKYLFRKEGQNVTLSCEQNLNHDAMYWYRQDPGQGLRLIYYSQIVNDFQKGDIAEGYSVSREKKESFPLTVTSAQKNPTAFYLCASSRLGDTDTQYFGPGTRLTVL.

This rearrangement joins TRBV6-2 or TRBV6-3 to TRBJ1-5; 9 bases match TRBD1. Trimming at V came to 4 bases and at J to 5 bases, leaving 3 bases not matched to a gene. Germline loops: CDR1 MNHEY, CDR2 SVGEGT. The length of the CDR3 is 14 residues. For the CDR3, the DNA is TGTGCCAGCAGTTCCGGACAGGGGTATCAGCCCCAGCATTTT. Protein product: CASSSGQGYQPQHF.

V is TRBV6-2 or TRBV6-3 and J is TRBJ1-6; D gene ambiguous. Germline CDR1 is MNHEY and CDR2 is SVGEGT. This CDR3 region has 15 residues. Trimming removed 3 bases from V and 2 bases from J, with 8 bases in between. The CDR3 region has the DNA TGTGCCAGCAGTTATACGGGGACCTATAATTCACCCCTCCACTTT. This sequence encodes CASSYTGTYNSPLHF.

This clone was found once. CDR3 sequence (DNA): TGTGCCAGCAGTATTGAGGGTTTGGGGAATCAGCCCCAGCATTTT. It specifies CASSIEGLGNQPQHF. The V gene is TRBV6-5, the J gene TRBJ1-5; D ambiguous. V lost 5 bases, J lost 4 bases, and 15 bases lay in between. The CDR3 is 15 residues long. Germline lookup yields CDR1 MNHEY and CDR2 SVGAGI.